Listed here are 16 T cell receptor beta chains from one sample, sequenced in a study of blood T cell repertoires in COVID-19. Generated by immunoSEQ multiplex PCR, the TCRdb table keeps only in-frame clones and is missing some. The table has 240,000 or so clones, roughly 76% seen once; the top ten hold around 7.5%. Specimen: peripheral blood. Every receptor here comes from a woman older than 75 with COVID-19, enrolled during active disease.

CDR3: CASSLGHKTANEKLFF. As DNA, the CDR3 is TGCGCCAGCAGCTTGGGCCACAAGACAGCTAATGAAAAACTGTTTTTT. The chain carries TRBV5-1 and TRBJ1-4, with a tentative D call TRBD1 (5 bases). The CDR3 contains 16 residues. V lost 0 bases to trimming and J lost 3 bases, with 12 bases between them. Germline V lookup: CDR1 SGHRS, CDR2 YFSETQ. Looking up the rest from reference TRBV5-1 and TRBJ1-4 gives the full variable domain: KAGVTQTPRYLIKTRGQQVTLSCSPISGHRSVSWYQQTPGQGLQFLFEYFSETQRNKGNFPGRFSGRQFSNSRSEMNVSTLELGDSALYLCASSLGHKTANEKLFFGSGTQLSVL.

This chain uses TRBV7-6 with TRBJ2-5; 8 nucleotides match TRBD2. The CDR3 consists of 13 residues. The junction had 2 bases not matched to a gene; V was cut back by 4 bases and J by 4 bases. Germline V gene data show CDR1 as SGHVS and CDR2 as FNYEAQ. In DNA, the CDR3 is TGTGCCAGCAGCTCGGGGGGGATAGAGACCCAGTACTTC. It is translated as CASSSGGIETQYF.

This rearrangement joins TRBV19 to TRBJ1-2; TRBD1 matches at 9 bases. CDR3 length: 12 residues. The junction had 7 bases not matched to a gene; V was cut back by 11 bases and J by 6 bases. The germline V gene has CDR1 LNHDA and CDR2 SQIVND (reference sequence). The CDR3 nucleotides are TGTGCCCCCCTCCGGGACAGGGATGGCTACACCTTC. As protein: CAPLRDRDGYTF.

This clone appeared a few times. V usage is TRBV6-5 and J usage is TRBJ2-5; 8 nucleotides align to TRBD2. J gave up 4 bases and V 6 bases, and 4 bases lay outside the gene matches. Per germline, CDR1 MNHEY and CDR2 SVGAGI. There are 13 residues in the CDR3. CDR3 protein: CASRRLAGETQYF. CDR3 nucleotides: TGTGCCAGCAGACGGCTAGCGGGAGAGACCCAGTACTTC.

A few counts support this clone. The chain recombines TRBV14 with TRBJ2-3; TRBD1 matches at 7 bases. V lost 4 bases and J lost 2; bases outside the gene matches: 3. The germline V gene has CDR1 SGHDN and CDR2 FVKESK. The CDR3 is made up of 14 amino acids. The CDR3, as DNA: TGTGCCAGCAGCCTGACAGGGATCACAGATACGCAGTATTTT. It yields the protein CASSLTGITDTQYF.

In regard to this clone: The sample holds other DNA sequences that translate to the same CDR3. V is TRBV4-1 and J is TRBJ2-7; 12 bases are a match to TRBD1. CDR3 length: 15 residues. CDR1 and CDR2 (germline): MGHRA, YSYEKL. V lost 4 bases, J lost 4 bases, and 5 bases stayed unmatched. The CDR3 sequence: CASSPGQGARYEQYF. In DNA form, the CDR3 reads TGCGCCAGCAGCCCGGGACAGGGGGCTCGGTACGAGCAGTACTTC.

The chain links TRBV5-1 to TRBJ2-5, with 9 bases fitting TRBD2. Trimming cost V 4 bases and J 5 bases; bases outside gene matches: 6. Germline lookup yields CDR1 SGHRS and CDR2 YFSETQ. This CDR3 is built from 14 residues. CDR3 bases: TGCGCCAGCAGCCCTCGGACTAGCGATGAGACCCAGTACTTC. Protein: CASSPRTSDETQYF.

The chain combines TRBV7-2 with TRBJ2-4; 7 nucleotides align to TRBD1. Germline V gene sequence: CDR1 SGHTA, CDR2 FQGNSA. The CDR3 covers 14 residues. The V and J ends lost 5 bases and 14 bases, in that order; junction bases with no gene match: 15. CDR3 amino acids: CASSPRQGAAKKYF. The CDR3 DNA follows: TGTGCCAGCAGCCCTAGACAGGGTGCCGCCAAGAAGTACTTC. The complete variable domain, with remaining parts taken from reference TRBV7-2 and TRBJ2-4, reads GAGVSQSPSNKVTEKGKDVELRCDPISGHTALYWYRQSLGQGLEFLIYFQGNSAPDKSGLPSDRFSAERTGGSVSTLTIQRTQQEDSAVYLCASSPRQGAAKKYFGAGTRLSVL.

The CDR3 loop reads CASAGNLNTEAFF. The CDR3 DNA sequence: TGCGCCAGCGCGGGGAATTTGAACACTGAAGCTTTCTTT. The chain combines TRBV10-1 with TRBJ1-1; D gene uncertain. V was cut by 8 bases and J by 0 bases, with 10 bases left in between. The CDR3 spans 13 residues. Germline-derived CDR1 and CDR2 are WNHNN and SYGVQD (reference sequence).

CDR3 loop: CASSNQGVNQPQHF. The CDR3 DNA reads as TGTGCCAGCAGCAACCAGGGTGTCAATCAGCCCCAGCATTTT. The chain links TRBV6-2 or TRBV6-3 to TRBJ1-5; possible D gene TRBD1, 5 bases. The length of the CDR3 is 14 residues. V dropped 6 bases and J dropped 3 bases, with 12 bases sitting between them. Germline CDR1 MNHEY, CDR2 SVGEGT.

The V and J genes are TRBV7-2 and TRBJ2-3; TRBD2 aligns across 9 bases. This CDR3 has 16 residues. Germline V lookup: CDR1 SGHTA, CDR2 FQGNSA. V trimming: 6 bases; J trimming: 1 base; junction bases outside the gene matches: 8. The CDR3: CASREFSGSRTDTQYF. For the CDR3, the DNA is TGTGCCAGCAGAGAATTTAGCGGGAGCCGCACAGATACGCAGTATTTT.

The chain couples TRBV6-1 to TRBJ1-5, with D possibly being TRBD1 (6 bases). CDR3 length: 14 amino acids. The V gene lost 2 bases and the J gene lost 4 bases, with 9 bases spanning the gap. CDR1 is MNHNS, CDR2 SASEGT, per germline. CDR3 bases: TGTGCCAGCAGTGAAAGGGGGTGGAATCAGCCCCAGCATTTT. This translates into CASSERGWNQPQHF.

The chain employs TRBV6-2 or TRBV6-3 and TRBJ2-3, with D tentatively TRBD1 (5 bases). From germline, CDR1 is MNHEY and CDR2 SVGEGT. Between the trimmed V and J ends, which lost 4 bases and 3 bases, there was a span of 11 bases. This CDR3 has 14 amino acids. The CDR3 loop reads CASSWTLATDTQYF. The DNA for the CDR3 is TGTGCCAGCAGTTGGACATTGGCTACAGATACGCAGTATTTT.

This clone was observed a handful of times. The chain couples TRBV10-3 to TRBJ1-1; possible D gene TRBD1, 5 bases. Germline lookup yields CDR1 ENHRY and CDR2 SYGVKD. V dropped 0 bases and J dropped 0 bases, with 8 bases sitting between them. The CDR3 contains 15 residues. Written as DNA, the CDR3 is TGTGCCATCAGTGAGTCACAGGACCTGAACACTGAAGCTTTCTTT. Translation: CAISESQDLNTEAFF.

The rearrangement uses TRBV27 and TRBJ2-3; D is unclear. CDR3 length: 15 amino acids. V dropped 3 bases and J dropped 0 bases, with 10 bases sitting between them. Germline V lookup: CDR1 MNHEY, CDR2 SMNVEV (reference sequence). CDR3: CASSLFQKSTDTQYF. Here the CDR3 DNA reads TGTGCCAGCAGTTTGTTTCAGAAGAGCACAGATACGCAGTATTTT.

The genes are TRBV6-1 and TRBJ1-1; no definite D call. With 2 bases removed from V and 8 bases from J, the gap between germline ends came to 9 bases. Germline lookup yields CDR1 MNHNS and CDR2 SASEGT. The CDR3 consists of 12 residues. In nucleotides, the CDR3 is TGTGCCAGCAGTGAATCCCGCAGGGAAGCTTTCTTT. Translating it yields CASSESRREAFF.